The 4 T cell receptor beta chains below were found in one sample sequenced in a study of tumor-infiltrating lymphocytes in localized non-small cell lung cancer. Sequencing was performed with immunoSEQ multiplex PCR; in TCRdb, only in-frame clones are kept and a portion is missing. Of 14,000 or so clones detected, nearly 70% appear once; the ten largest clones hold more than 20%. The sequenced sample was uninvolved lung tissue not adjacent to the tumor. The receptors here all came from a human donor with non-small cell lung cancer.

V usage is TRBV4-3 and J usage is TRBJ1-2, with D possibly TRBD1 on 5 matching bases. Deletions cut 0 bases from V and 8 bases from J, with 13 bases between. Germline V lookup: CDR1 LGHNA, CDR2 YSLEER. This CDR3 is 14 amino acids long. The DNA for the CDR3 is TGCGCCAGCAGCCAAGATCTGAGCAGGGAGGGCTACACCTTC. This translates into CASSQDLSREGYTF.

The J gene is TRBJ1-2, the V gene TRBV7-9, with unresolved D. The CDR3 has 14 amino acids. Germline CDR1 and CDR2: SEHNR and FQNEAQ (reference sequence). With 5 bases removed from V and 5 bases from J, the gap between germline ends came to 15 bases. CDR3 residues: CASSPSGPGYGYTF. CDR3 DNA sequence: TGTGCCAGCAGCCCTAGTGGGCCGGGGTATGGCTACACCTTC.

V usage is TRBV10-3 and J usage is TRBJ1-2; 9 nucleotides align to TRBD1. This CDR3 has 14 residues. Germline-derived CDR1 and CDR2 are ENHRY and SYGVKD. J was trimmed by 2 bases and V by 6 bases; bases with no gene match: 4. The CDR3 loop is CAISSGTGNYGYTF. Written as DNA, the CDR3 is TGTGCCATCAGCTCCGGGACAGGGAACTATGGCTACACCTTC.

This CDR3 is CSALTFNEQFF. CDR3 nucleotides: TGCAGTGCGTTAACTTTCAATGAGCAGTTCTTC. The J gene is TRBJ2-1, the V gene TRBV20-1; no definite D call. V lost 6 bases and J lost 6, with 9 bases in between. In germline, CDR1 is DFQATT, CDR2 SNEGSKA (reference sequence). The CDR3 length is 11 residues.